The 26 T cell receptor beta chains listed next were all sequenced from one sample in a study of T cells in Graves' hyperthyroidism and ophthalmopathy. Regions amplified from RNA transcripts were the TCR beta CDR3 regions. The study used the HTBI primer set for a first-round RT-PCR of the TCR CDR3. Using its own MiXCR run on the multiplex PCR reads, TCRdb lists one record per CDR3 protein. The sample includes 300,000 to 400,000 distinct CDR3 sequences, roughly 14% of them seen just once. Sequencing was performed on blood. Receptors were obtained from a woman aged 55-69 years with Graves' hyperthyroidism.

This clonotype was picked up a small number of times. V gene TRBV4-1 combines with J gene TRBJ2-3; tentatively, D is TRBD2 (6 bases). V was trimmed by 4 bases and J by 1 base, leaving 12 bases between them. The CDR3 has 15 amino acids. CDR1 and CDR2 from the germline V gene are MGHRA and YSYEKL. CDR3: CASSRGGVGTDTQYF. CDR3 coding DNA: TGCGCCAGCAGCCGGGGCGGGGTTGGCACAGATACGCAGTATTTT.

The chain is built from TRBV19 and TRBJ1-4; the D is unclear. Looked up from germline, CDR1 is LNHDA and CDR2 is SQIVND (reference sequence). Trimming left V 7 bases short and J 3 bases short, with 12 bases between. The CDR3 is 14 residues long. In DNA, the CDR3 is TGTGCCAGTACCTATCTCGCGGCTAATGAAAAACTGTTTTTT. This translates into CASTYLAANEKLFF.

This clonotype has ten or more counts. V is TRBV24-1 and J is TRBJ2-1; TRBD1 might be the D (6 bases). Germline values: CDR1 KGHDR, CDR2 SFDVKD. The CDR3 runs 17 residues. Deletions cut 4 bases from V and 0 bases from J, with 15 bases between. CDR3 nucleotide sequence: TGTGCCACCAGTGAAGCAGGGGCCGTGAGCTCCTACAATGAGCAGTTCTTC. Encoded protein: CATSEAGAVSSYNEQFF.

This clonotype was recorded many times. The rearrangement uses TRBV24-1 and TRBJ2-1; TRBD1 is a possible D gene (5 bases). CDR3 length: 15 residues. Trimming left V 1 base short and J 1 base short, with 7 bases between. Germline lookup yields CDR1 KGHDR and CDR2 SFDVKD. The CDR3 here is CATSDFRGSYNEQFF. CDR3 nucleotides: TGTGCCACCAGTGATTTTAGGGGTTCCTACAATGAGCAGTTCTTC.

For this clonotype: Compared with germline, one end of the junction differs, possibly owing to a read error. The J gene is TRBJ2-6, the V gene TRBV3-1; TRBD2 matches 8 bases. CDR1 is LGHDT, CDR2 YNNKEL, per germline (reference sequence). The CDR3 loop spans 19 amino acids. The CDR3 nucleotides read TGTGCCAGCAGCTCCGTTGGTCGCGGGGGGAGCTCTAGGGCCAACGTCCTGACTTTC. Translated: CASSSVGRGGSSRANVLTF.

This clonotype came up many times. The rearrangement joins TRBV6-1 to TRBJ2-1, with 7 positions matching TRBD2. J gave up 6 bases and V 5 bases, and 7 bases lay outside the gene matches. The CDR3 covers 14 residues. CDR1 and CDR2 from the germline V gene are MNHNS and SASEGT. The CDR3 reads CASSRTSEINEQFF. CDR3 in DNA: TGTGCCAGCAGTCGGACTAGTGAGATCAATGAGCAGTTCTTC.

This clonotype occurred many times. V is TRBV6-2 or TRBV6-3 and J is TRBJ1-2; D might be TRBD1 (5 bases). This CDR3 is 14 amino acids long. Germline loops: CDR1 MNHEY, CDR2 SVGEGT. Trimming left V 5 bases short and J 7 bases short, with 17 bases between. CDR3 coding DNA: TGTGCCAGCAGTCACGTTTTGTCCGGGGGTGGCTACACCTTC. This codes for CASSHVLSGGGYTF.

This clonotype occurred many times. The chain joins TRBV11-3 to TRBJ1-4; TRBD1 matches 10 bases. Germline CDR1 SGHNT, CDR2 YENEEA. V lost 5 bases and J lost 7; bases outside the gene matches: 7. This CDR3 comprises 15 residues. The CDR3: CASSRPGQGIEKLFF. In DNA form, the CDR3 reads TGTGCCAGCAGCAGACCGGGACAGGGGATTGAAAAACTGTTTTTT.

The V call is TRBV7-9, the J call TRBJ1-2; D is uncertain. This CDR3 is 13 amino acids long. CDR1 SEHNR and CDR2 FQNEAQ come from the germline V gene (reference sequence). Trimming pared 2 bases from V and 4 bases from J, leaving 8 bases between. Here the CDR3 reads CASSLIVSYGYTF. For the CDR3, the DNA is TGTGCCAGCAGCTTAATCGTCAGCTATGGCTACACCTTC.

V is TRBV29-1 and J is TRBJ2-1, with D uncertain. Trimming removed 3 bases from V and 0 bases from J, with 9 bases in between. The CDR3 consists of 14 residues. The germline gives CDR1 SQVTM, CDR2 ANQGSEA. Written as DNA, the CDR3 is TGCAGCGTTGATGGCGGAAGCTCCTACAATGAGCAGTTCTTC. Amino acid sequence: CSVDGGSSYNEQFF.

This clonotype was seen more than once but under ten times. The V call is TRBV5-1, the J call TRBJ2-4, with D unclear. Trimming shortened V by 4 bases and J by 4 bases, and 12 bases separated the two germline ends. The CDR3 runs 14 residues. Per germline, CDR1 SGHRS and CDR2 YFSETQ. Here the CDR3 reads CASSVGRTKNIQYF. CDR3 DNA: TGCGCCAGCAGCGTAGGACGGACGAAAAACATTCAGTACTTC.

At least ten counts were recorded for this clonotype. The chain recombines TRBV13 with TRBJ2-7; no clear D. V gave up 6 bases and J gave up 6 bases, with 6 bases separating them. The V gene's germline CDR1 is PRHDT and CDR2 FYEKMQ (reference sequence). This CDR3 is built from 10 residues. This chain's CDR3 is CASSHREQYF. CDR3 DNA sequence: TGTGCCAGCAGTCACCGCGAGCAGTACTTC.

In its sample, this clonotype was seen many times. The rearrangement uses TRBV28 and TRBJ1-1; perhaps TRBD1 as D (6 bases). CDR3 length: 13 residues. The V end was cut by 6 bases, the J end by 11 bases, with 19 bases between. Germline V gene sequence: CDR1 MDHEN, CDR2 SYDVKM. CDR3 region: CASSLGGGSGAFF. The DNA for the CDR3 is TGTGCCAGCAGCTTAGGGGGAGGGTCCGGGGCTTTCTTT.

The rearrangement links TRBV7-8 to TRBJ2-3; TRBD1 matches 9 bases. CDR3 length: 17 residues. Germline assignment: CDR1 SGHVS and CDR2 FQNEAQ. V lost 1 base and J lost 6; bases outside the gene matches: 11. CDR3 nucleotides: TGTGCCAGCAGCTTAGGAGCCCCGGGACAGGGTTTTGATACGCAGTATTTT. Protein sequence: CASSLGAPGQGFDTQYF.

This clonotype was recorded at least ten times. This rearrangement joins TRBV11-2 to TRBJ2-7; 8 bases are a match to TRBD2. CDR1 and CDR2 from the germline V gene are SGHAT and FQNNGV. The ends lost 2 bases at V and 1 base at J; junction bases unmatched: 4. CDR3 length: 15 amino acids. CDR3 DNA sequence: TGTGCCAGCAGCTTACAGGGCGGGGGGTCCTACGAGCAGTACTTC. Protein sequence: CASSLQGGGSYEQYF.

CDR3 sequence: CASRVRDTSGNTIYF. In nucleotides, the CDR3 is TGTGCCAGCAGGGTCCGTGACACCTCTGGAAACACCATATATTTT. This chain uses TRBV12-3 or TRBV12-4 with TRBJ1-3; no firm D call. This CDR3 spans 15 amino acids. V was pared by 6 bases and J by 0 bases, with 12 bases between.

This clonotype came up many times. The rearrangement uses TRBV20-1 and TRBJ2-7; TRBD2 aligns across 11 bases. V lost 4 bases and J lost 3; bases outside the gene matches: 20. Germline loops: CDR1 DFQATT, CDR2 SNEGSKA (reference sequence). The CDR3 runs 19 residues. The CDR3 region is CSAIGGTSGHHPGVYEQYF. The CDR3 DNA is TGCAGTGCTATTGGAGGGACTAGCGGACATCATCCCGGGGTCTACGAGCAGTACTTC.

The CDR3 here is CASTPEVVVRYEQYF. In nucleotides, the CDR3 is TGTGCCAGCACTCCCGAAGTAGTCGTCCGCTACGAGCAGTACTTC. The V gene is TRBV2, the J gene TRBJ2-7; D not resolved. V lost 7 bases and J 3 bases, leaving 19 bases between the germline ends. This CDR3 region has 15 residues. The germline CDR1 and CDR2 sequences are SNHLY and FYNNEI. Looking up the rest from reference TRBV2 and TRBJ2-7 gives the full variable domain: EPEVTQTPSHQVTQMGQEVILRCVPISNHLYFYWYRQILGQKVEFLVSFYNNEISEKSEIFDDQFSVERPDGSNFTLKIRSTKLEDSAMYFCASTPEVVVRYEQYFGPGTRLTVT.

This clonotype occurred a few times. This rearrangement joins TRBV6-1 to TRBJ2-7, with D hard to call. The CDR3 has 14 amino acids. The ends were cut back, 5 bases at V and 3 bases at J, with 14 bases in the middle. Looked up from germline, CDR1 is MNHNS and CDR2 is SASEGT. CDR3 nucleotide sequence: TGTGCCAGCAGTTATTTGATAGGGATCTACGAGCAGTACTTC. Protein: CASSYLIGIYEQYF.

In this sample, this clonotype turned up many times. CDR3 residues: CAWREGTGLADTQYF. CDR3 coding DNA: TGTGCCTGGAGGGAAGGGACAGGGCTAGCGGATACGCAGTATTTT. The J gene is TRBJ2-3, the V gene TRBV30, with 9 positions matching TRBD1. Germline assignment: CDR1 GTSNPN and CDR2 SVGIG (reference sequence). With 3 bases clipped from V and 6 bases from J, the junction kept 10 bases outside the gene matches. The CDR3 spans 15 residues.

The table lists this clonotype with many counts. The chain links TRBV12-3 or TRBV12-4 to TRBJ2-7; D is unresolved. The CDR3 has 11 residues. V gave up 6 bases and J gave up 4 bases, with 7 bases separating them. CDR3 sequence reads: CASSHRYEQYF. The CDR3 nucleotides read TGTGCCAGCAGCCATCGGTACGAGCAGTACTTC.

In this sample, this clonotype turned up a few times. The chain's CDR3 is CASSDRTGGNYGYTF. The DNA of the CDR3 is TGTGCCAGCAGTGACCGGACAGGGGGTAACTATGGCTACACCTTC. The chain recombines TRBV12-3 or TRBV12-4 with TRBJ1-2; 10 bases match TRBD1. With V trimmed by 5 bases and J by 1 base, 4 bases remained unmatched. This CDR3 is 15 amino acids long.

Many counts were recorded for this clonotype. The chain has TRBV9 and TRBJ2-7, with 7 positions matching TRBD1. There are 15 residues in the CDR3. Germline CDR1 and CDR2: SGDLS and YYNGEE. V trimming: 2 bases; J trimming: 2 bases; junction bases outside the gene matches: 7. The chain's CDR3 is CASSVRDSEPYEQYF. CDR3 nucleotide sequence: TGTGCCAGCAGCGTCCGGGACAGTGAACCCTACGAGCAGTACTTC.

This chain connects TRBV30 to TRBJ2-1; 7 bases map to TRBD2. The CDR3 is 12 amino acids. Trimming removed 3 bases from V and 12 bases from J; junction bases left unmatched: 8. Germline V gene data show CDR1 as GTSNPN and CDR2 as SVGIG (reference sequence). The CDR3 region is CAWRVGPSGQFF. The CDR3 nucleotides are TGTGCCTGGAGAGTCGGGCCTAGCGGGCAGTTCTTC.

The chain links TRBV4-2 to TRBJ2-3; TRBD2 matches 11 bases. J lost 6 bases, V lost 0 bases, and 11 bases had no gene match. The CDR3 spans 18 residues. Germline V gene lookup returns CDR1 LGHNA and CDR2 YNFKEQ. CDR3 nucleotide sequence: TGTGCCAGCAGCCAAGATCGCCCTAGCGGGAGGATGACGGATACGCAGTATTTT. This encodes CASSQDRPSGRMTDTQYF.

This clonotype was detected many times. The J gene is TRBJ2-7, the V gene TRBV5-1; TRBD2 matches 7 bases. CDR3 size: 14 residues. The germline CDR1 and CDR2 sequences are SGHRS and YFSETQ. Trimming took 0 bases from V and 3 from J; bases not matched to a gene: 3. CDR3 DNA: TGCGCCAGCAGCTTGGAAGGCGGGGGCTACGAGCAGTACTTC. Translating gives CASSLEGGGYEQYF.